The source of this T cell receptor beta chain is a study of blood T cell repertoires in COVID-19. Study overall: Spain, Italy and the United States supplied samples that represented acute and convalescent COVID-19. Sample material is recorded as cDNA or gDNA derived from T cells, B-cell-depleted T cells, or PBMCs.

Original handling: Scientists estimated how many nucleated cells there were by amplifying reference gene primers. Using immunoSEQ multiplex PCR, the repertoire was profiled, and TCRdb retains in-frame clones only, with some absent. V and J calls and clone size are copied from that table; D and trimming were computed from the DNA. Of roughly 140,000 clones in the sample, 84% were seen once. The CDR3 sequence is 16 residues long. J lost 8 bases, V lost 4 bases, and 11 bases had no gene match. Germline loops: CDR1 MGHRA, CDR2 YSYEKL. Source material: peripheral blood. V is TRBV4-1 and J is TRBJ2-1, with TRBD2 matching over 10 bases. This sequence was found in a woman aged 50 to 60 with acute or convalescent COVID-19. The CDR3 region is CASSPGLAGVVDEQFF. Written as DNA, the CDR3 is TGCGCCAGCAGCCCAGGTCTAGCGGGAGTTGTCGATGAGCAGTTCTTC.